A selection of T cell receptor beta chains follows, all from one sample in a study of T cell responses to AZD1222 COVID-19 vaccine. The method was immunoSEQ multiplex PCR; TCRdb's version includes in-frame clones alone and lacks a portion of them. The data show 95,000 to 110,000 clones, around nine tenths seen once. Source: peripheral blood, taken on day 0 of AZD1222 vaccination. The receptors stem from an adult in good health. The CDR3 runs from the conserved cysteine through the conserved F or W. D genes are given only for firm matches. Size values are once, few and many counts, or a class for expanded clones, and some rows have none.

cdr3_nt: TGTGCCAGCAAGATTTACGAGCAGTACTTC; cdr3_aa: CASKIYEQYF; v_call: TRBV6-5; j_call: TRBJ2-7; clone_size: .; d_call: .; cdr3_length: 10
cdr3_nt: TGTGCCAGCAGCTTCCAGGGTTTCGAGCAGTTCTTC; cdr3_aa: CASSFQGFEQFF; v_call: TRBV3-1/TRBV3-2; j_call: TRBJ2-1; clone_size: .; d_call: .; cdr3_length: 12
cdr3_nt: TGTGCCAGCAGCTCCAAAACCCGGGGGACTGAAGCTTTCTTT; cdr3_aa: CASSSKTRGTEAFF; v_call: TRBV5-4; j_call: TRBJ1-1; clone_size: .; d_call: .; cdr3_length: 14
cdr3_nt: TGTGCCAGCAGCTTAGGAAGACAGCTTAGCACAGATACGCAGTATTTT; cdr3_aa: CASSLGRQLSTDTQYF; v_call: TRBV5-8; j_call: TRBJ2-3; clone_size: .; d_call: .; cdr3_length: 16
cdr3_nt: TGTGCCAGCAGCCCACAGGAGGTTCCTAACTATGGCTACACCTTC; cdr3_aa: CASSPQEVPNYGYTF; v_call: TRBV13; j_call: TRBJ1-2; clone_size: .; d_call: .; cdr3_length: 15
cdr3_nt: TGTGCCAGCAGTACAGGGTCCCCCGGGGAGCTGTTTTTT; cdr3_aa: CASSTGSPGELFF; v_call: TRBV12-3/TRBV12-4; j_call: TRBJ2-2; clone_size: .; d_call: .; cdr3_length: 13
cdr3_nt: TGTGCCACCATTCCGCGTTTGGGGGAAAACGAGAACACCGGGGAGCTGTTTTTT; cdr3_aa: CATIPRLGENENTGELFF; v_call: TRBV24-1; j_call: TRBJ2-2; clone_size: .; d_call: .; cdr3_length: 18
cdr3_nt: TGTGCCAGCCGGACAGGGGAAAACTATGGCTACACCTTC; cdr3_aa: CASRTGENYGYTF; v_call: TRBV7-9; j_call: TRBJ1-2; clone_size: .; d_call: TRBD1; cdr3_length: 13
cdr3_nt: TGCAGTGCTAGTTTAGCGTCTTCCAACACTGAAGCTTTCTTT; cdr3_aa: CSASLASSNTEAFF; v_call: TRBV20-1; j_call: TRBJ1-1; clone_size: once; d_call: .; cdr3_length: 14
cdr3_nt: TGTGCCAGCTCACCACGGGACAGATCTAACTATGGCTACACCTTC; cdr3_aa: CASSPRDRSNYGYTF; v_call: TRBV18; j_call: TRBJ1-2; clone_size: .; d_call: TRBD1; cdr3_length: 15
cdr3_nt: TGTGCCAGCAGCTTAGATCAGGCCGGGACTACCAACACCGGGGAGCTGTTTTTT; cdr3_aa: CASSLDQAGTTNTGELFF; v_call: TRBV11-3; j_call: TRBJ2-2; clone_size: .; d_call: TRBD2; cdr3_length: 18
cdr3_nt: TGTGCCAGCAGCCTCGACACAGGGAAAAACATTCAGTACTTC; cdr3_aa: CASSLDTGKNIQYF; v_call: TRBV7-2; j_call: TRBJ2-4; clone_size: .; d_call: .; cdr3_length: 14
cdr3_nt: TGCAGCGTTGTGGCAGGGGGAACTGGCGAGCAGTACTTC; cdr3_aa: CSVVAGGTGEQYF; v_call: TRBV29-1; j_call: TRBJ2-7; clone_size: .; d_call: TRBD1; cdr3_length: 13
cdr3_nt: TGTGCCAGCAGAATGCGTAGCTACCTTTACAATGAGCAGTTCTTC; cdr3_aa: CASRMRSYLYNEQFF; v_call: TRBV2; j_call: TRBJ2-1; clone_size: once; d_call: .; cdr3_length: 15
cdr3_nt: TGTGCCAGCTCACCAGGAGGGGCCATATCCTACAATGAGCAGTTCTTC; cdr3_aa: CASSPGGAISYNEQFF; v_call: TRBV18; j_call: TRBJ2-1; clone_size: .; d_call: .; cdr3_length: 16
cdr3_nt: TGTGCCAGCATTCTTGGAGCGGGGAGGGGGACAGCGCTTAATCAGCCCCAGCATTTT; cdr3_aa: CASILGAGRGTALNQPQHF; v_call: TRBV5-4; j_call: TRBJ1-5; clone_size: .; d_call: TRBD1; cdr3_length: 19
cdr3_nt: TGTGCCAGCTCACTCTCATCTGACGAACAGTACTTC; cdr3_aa: CASSLSSDEQYF; v_call: TRBV18; j_call: TRBJ2-7; clone_size: few; d_call: .; cdr3_length: 12
cdr3_nt: TGTGCCAGCAGCTTGTATCCGACCTTGGTCGCAGCCAAAAACATTCAGTACTTC; cdr3_aa: CASSLYPTLVAAKNIQYF; v_call: TRBV5-4; j_call: TRBJ2-4; clone_size: .; d_call: .; cdr3_length: 18
cdr3_nt: TGTGCCAGCAGTTTATTTTCAGGACCCTTGAACACTGAAGCTTTCTTT; cdr3_aa: CASSLFSGPLNTEAFF; v_call: TRBV27; j_call: TRBJ1-1; clone_size: .; d_call: .; cdr3_length: 16
cdr3_nt: TGTGCCAGTATTAGACGGGGAAATGAAAAACTGTTTTTT; cdr3_aa: CASIRRGNEKLFF; v_call: TRBV2; j_call: TRBJ1-4; clone_size: .; d_call: .; cdr3_length: 13
cdr3_nt: TGCAGCGTGCCCCGTATGGGTGGCTACACCTTC; cdr3_aa: CSVPRMGGYTF; v_call: TRBV29-1; j_call: TRBJ1-2; clone_size: .; d_call: .; cdr3_length: 11
cdr3_nt: TGTGCCAGCAGTACACCGACAGAAGAAGCTTTCTTT; cdr3_aa: CASSTPTEEAFF; v_call: TRBV27; j_call: TRBJ1-1; clone_size: .; d_call: .; cdr3_length: 12
cdr3_nt: TGTGCCAGCAGCCAAGATGTGAGTTATGGCTACACCTTC; cdr3_aa: CASSQDVSYGYTF; v_call: TRBV4-2; j_call: TRBJ1-2; clone_size: .; d_call: .; cdr3_length: 13
cdr3_nt: TGCAGCGTTGAAAGGCAGGGAACAACCCAAAACTATGGCTACACCTTC; cdr3_aa: CSVERQGTTQNYGYTF; v_call: TRBV29-1; j_call: TRBJ1-2; clone_size: .; d_call: .; cdr3_length: 16
cdr3_nt: TGTGCCAGCAGCTACGCGACAGAAAATGAAAAACTGTTTTTT; cdr3_aa: CASSYATENEKLFF; v_call: TRBV7-9; j_call: TRBJ1-4; clone_size: .; d_call: .; cdr3_length: 14
cdr3_nt: TGTGCCAGCAGTGAAGCCCCGTGGGACACCGACACTGAAGCTTTCTTT; cdr3_aa: CASSEAPWDTDTEAFF; v_call: TRBV2; j_call: TRBJ1-1; clone_size: .; d_call: .; cdr3_length: 16
cdr3_nt: TGTGCCAGCATAAAGGACGGTACCGAGCTCAACTATGGCTACACCTTC; cdr3_aa: CASIKDGTELNYGYTF; v_call: TRBV2; j_call: TRBJ1-2; clone_size: few; d_call: .; cdr3_length: 16
cdr3_nt: TGTGCCAGCAGTTACTCGATAAAAGGAAGGCTGTTTTTT; cdr3_aa: CASSYSIKGRLFF; v_call: TRBV6-5; j_call: TRBJ1-4; clone_size: .; d_call: .; cdr3_length: 13
cdr3_nt: TGCGCCAGCAGCCAAGATGGCCGCTACGAGCAGTACTTC; cdr3_aa: CASSQDGRYEQYF; v_call: TRBV4-1; j_call: TRBJ2-7; clone_size: .; d_call: .; cdr3_length: 13
cdr3_nt: TGTGCCAGCAGCGCCGTGTGGACAGGGAGTGAAAAACTGTTTTTT; cdr3_aa: CASSAVWTGSEKLFF; v_call: TRBV3-1/TRBV3-2; j_call: TRBJ1-4; clone_size: .; d_call: TRBD1; cdr3_length: 15
cdr3_nt: TGTGCCAGCAGTTACTCGCCGAAGGTTCCTACTCCCTGGGAGGACGAGCAGTACTTC; cdr3_aa: CASSYSPKVPTPWEDEQYF; v_call: TRBV6-2/TRBV6-3; j_call: TRBJ2-7; clone_size: once; d_call: .; cdr3_length: 19